This T cell receptor (beta chain) was sequenced during a study of blood T cells in healthy people across ages. Sample-barcoded 5' priming and a J-beta primer mix drove a second PCR of roughly 6 to 12 cycles. Template switching added a 12-random-nucleotide identifier to every cDNA molecule. Any given sample supplied a minimum of 3 million CDR3-containing paired-end reads. TCRdb re-derived calls from the 5' RACE reads in MiXCR, one entry per CDR3 protein. The table has 800,000 or so distinct CDR3 sequences, around 50% seen once; the top ten hold approximately 18%. The V gene lost 1 base and the J gene lost 3 bases, with 14 bases spanning the gap. CDR1 SGHAT and CDR2 FQNNGV come from the germline V gene. This CDR3 is 16 amino acids long. A minimum of 6 micrograms of total RNA was extracted per sample.

Sequences were obtained from blood. The TCR was taken from a man at least 80 years old in good health. The chain links TRBV11-2 to TRBJ2-3; TRBD1 is a possible D gene (5 bases). The CDR3 DNA is TGTGCCAGCAGCTTAGCGTCCGGACATGGGACAGATACGCAGTATTTT. This codes for CASSLASGHGTDTQYF. Full variable domain (remainder filled in from reference TRBV11-2 and TRBJ2-3): EAGVAQSPRYKIIEKRQSVAFWCNPISGHATLYWYQQILGQGPKLLIQFQNNGVVDDSQLPKDRFSAERLKGVDSTLKIQPAKLEDSAVYLCASSLASGHGTDTQYFGPGTRLTVL.